A single sample is the source of the 10 T cell receptor beta chains below, sequenced in a study of post-analysis software for immune sequencing data. Carried by the TCR beta cDNA libraries were unique molecular identifiers. A single record per CDR3 protein comes from TCRdb applying MiXCR to the PCR reads. The top ten clones hold 4.5% to 7.5% of a sample with about half a million distinct CDR3 sequences, 34% of them seen once. Their antigens are not known. Broader study findings: A handful of TRBV segments were significantly more frequent in patients than in controls. TRBV5-6, TRBV5-1 and TRBV20-1 were among these segments.

Sequenced: blood. Every receptor here comes from a girl aged 2-17 years with multiple sclerosis.

In this sample, this clonotype turned up many times. V usage is TRBV5-5 and J usage is TRBJ2-1; TRBD2 matches 11 bases. This CDR3 spans 14 amino acids. V trimming: 5 bases; J trimming: 9 bases; junction bases outside the gene matches: 7. Per germline, CDR1 SGHKS and CDR2 YYEKEE (reference sequence). The CDR3 protein is CASRVAGGPVEQFF. The CDR3, as DNA: TGTGCCAGCAGAGTAGCGGGGGGGCCGGTTGAGCAGTTCTTC.

CDR3 sequence (DNA): TGTGCCAGCAGTTTTCCAGCGCTAGCGGGTTACAATGAGCAGTTCTTC. Translating gives CASSFPALAGYNEQFF. The chain combines TRBV12-3 or TRBV12-4 with TRBJ2-1, with TRBD2 matching over 8 bases. This CDR3 region has 16 residues. V dropped 3 bases and J dropped 4; count of bases not matched to a gene: 8.

This chain connects TRBV6-1 to TRBJ2-5; 11 bases match TRBD2. CDR3 length: 16 residues. Germline CDR1 is MNHNS and CDR2 is SASEGT. V dropped 4 bases and J dropped 2; count of bases not matched to a gene: 6. CDR3 region: CASSASSGGPQETQYF. CDR3 in DNA: TGTGCCAGCAGTGCCTCTAGCGGGGGGCCTCAAGAGACCCAGTACTTC.

This chain uses TRBV11-2 with TRBJ2-4, with TRBD2 identical over 10 bases. CDR1 is SGHAT and CDR2 is FQNNGV in the germline V gene. V was pared by 2 bases and J by 6 bases, with 7 bases of the junction left unmatched. The CDR3 loop spans 16 amino acids. The DNA of the CDR3 is TGTGCCAGCAGCTTATTGTCTAGCGGGGGACTAAACATTCAGTACTTC. It yields the protein CASSLLSSGGLNIQYF.

The J gene is TRBJ2-3, the V gene TRBV5-1; perhaps TRBD2 as D (5 bases). There are 14 residues in the CDR3. Trimming stripped 0 bases from V and 4 bases from J, with 9 bases between. From germline, CDR1 is SGHRS and CDR2 YFSETQ. The CDR3 spells CASSLAILADTQYF. CDR3 DNA sequence: TGCGCCAGCAGCTTGGCCATACTAGCAGATACGCAGTATTTT.

This clonotype was detected a few times. V and J are TRBV6-6 and TRBJ2-5, with D possibly TRBD2 on 6 matching bases. Germline CDR1 reads MNHNY; CDR2 reads SVGAGI (reference sequence). Trimming shortened V by 8 bases and J by 4 bases, and 11 bases separated the two germline ends. The CDR3 consists of 12 residues. CDR3 DNA: TGTGCCAGCCGGAGGAGGGGAGAGACCCAGTACTTC. This sequence encodes CASRRRGETQYF.

A few counts support this clonotype. The rearrangement joins TRBV12-3 or TRBV12-4 to TRBJ2-5, with TRBD2 matching over 11 bases. This CDR3 spans 14 amino acids. Unmatched junction bases numbered 8, after V lost 9 bases and J lost 5 bases. The CDR3 loop reads CASRLAGGGETQYF. The DNA for the CDR3 is TGTGCCAGTCGTCTAGCGGGGGGCGGGGAGACCCAGTACTTC.

The table lists this clonotype with a few counts. Here the CDR3 reads CASSLVLRGPYQETQYF. CDR3 coding DNA: TGTGCCAGCAGCTTAGTATTGAGGGGACCGTACCAAGAGACCCAGTACTTC. This chain connects TRBV11-2 to TRBJ2-5, with D possibly being TRBD1 or TRBD2 (5 bases each). Germline V gene sequence: CDR1 SGHAT, CDR2 FQNNGV. The germline V and J ends were trimmed by 1 base and 0 bases, with 15 bases remaining between them. CDR3 size: 17 residues.

This rearrangement joins TRBV15 to TRBJ1-3, with D uncertain. The V end lost 6 bases, the J end lost 4 bases, and 10 bases lay between the germline ends. CDR1 LNHNV and CDR2 YYDKDF come from the germline V gene (reference sequence). The CDR3 loop spans 13 amino acids. CDR3 sequence reads: CATRDIKGNTIYF. Here the CDR3 DNA reads TGTGCCACCAGAGACATTAAAGGAAACACCATATATTTT.

The rearrangement joins TRBV20-1 to TRBJ1-1; a possible D gene is TRBD1 (5 bases). The germline CDR1 and CDR2 sequences are DFQATT and SNEGSKA (reference sequence). This CDR3 has 14 amino acids. V dropped 4 bases and J dropped 5 bases, with 17 bases sitting between them. The CDR3 DNA follows: TGCAGTGCTAAGGGGCCGGGGGGAAGGACTGAAGCTTTCTTT. It yields the protein CSAKGPGGRTEAFF.